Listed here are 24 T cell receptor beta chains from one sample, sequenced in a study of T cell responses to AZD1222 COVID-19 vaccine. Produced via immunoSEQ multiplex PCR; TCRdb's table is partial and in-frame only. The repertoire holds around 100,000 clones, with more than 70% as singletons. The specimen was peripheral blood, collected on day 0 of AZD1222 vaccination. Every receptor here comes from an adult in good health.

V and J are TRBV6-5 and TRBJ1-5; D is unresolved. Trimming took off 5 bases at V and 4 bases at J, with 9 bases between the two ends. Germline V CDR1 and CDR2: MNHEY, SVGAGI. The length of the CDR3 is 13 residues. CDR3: CASSRSLNQPQHF. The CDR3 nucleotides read TGTGCCAGCAGTCGCAGCCTTAATCAGCCCCAGCATTTT.

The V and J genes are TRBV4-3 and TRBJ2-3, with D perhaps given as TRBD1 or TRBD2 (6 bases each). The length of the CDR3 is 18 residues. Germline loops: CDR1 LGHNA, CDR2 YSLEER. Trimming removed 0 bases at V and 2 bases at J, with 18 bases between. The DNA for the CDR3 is TGCGCCAGCAGCCAAGATGATTGGGGGGCAGGTTACACAGATACGCAGTATTTT. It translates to CASSQDDWGAGYTDTQYF.

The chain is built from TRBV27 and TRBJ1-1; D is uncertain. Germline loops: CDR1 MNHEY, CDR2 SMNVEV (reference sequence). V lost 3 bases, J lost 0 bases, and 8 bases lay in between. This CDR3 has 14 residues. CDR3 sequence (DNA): TGTGCCAGCAGTTTGACAAGCATGAACACTGAAGCTTTCTTT. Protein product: CASSLTSMNTEAFF.

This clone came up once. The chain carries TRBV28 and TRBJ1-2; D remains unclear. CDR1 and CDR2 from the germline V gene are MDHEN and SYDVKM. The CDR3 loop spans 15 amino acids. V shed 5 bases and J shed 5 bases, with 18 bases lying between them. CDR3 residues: CASSPRAANFYGYTF. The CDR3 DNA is TGTGCCAGCAGTCCCCGGGCCGCCAACTTTTATGGCTACACCTTC.

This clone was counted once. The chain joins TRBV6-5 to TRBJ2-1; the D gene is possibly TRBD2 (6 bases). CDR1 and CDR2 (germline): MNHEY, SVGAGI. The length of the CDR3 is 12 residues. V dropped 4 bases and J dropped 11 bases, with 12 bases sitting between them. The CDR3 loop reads CASSFLSGQQFF. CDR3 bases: TGTGCCAGCAGTTTCCTTAGCGGACAGCAGTTCTTC.

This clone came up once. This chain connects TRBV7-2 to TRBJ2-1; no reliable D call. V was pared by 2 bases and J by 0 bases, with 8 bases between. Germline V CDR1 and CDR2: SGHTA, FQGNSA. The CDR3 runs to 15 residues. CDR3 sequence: CASSLPPPSYNEQFF. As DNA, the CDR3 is TGTGCCAGCAGCTTACCACCTCCCTCCTACAATGAGCAGTTCTTC.

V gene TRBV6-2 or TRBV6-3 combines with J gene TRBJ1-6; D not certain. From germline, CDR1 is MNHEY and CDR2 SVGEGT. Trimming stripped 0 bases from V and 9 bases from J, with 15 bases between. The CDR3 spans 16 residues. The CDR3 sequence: CASSYSGGSLSSPLHF. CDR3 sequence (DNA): TGTGCCAGCAGTTACTCGGGCGGTTCTTTGTCTTCACCCCTCCACTTT.

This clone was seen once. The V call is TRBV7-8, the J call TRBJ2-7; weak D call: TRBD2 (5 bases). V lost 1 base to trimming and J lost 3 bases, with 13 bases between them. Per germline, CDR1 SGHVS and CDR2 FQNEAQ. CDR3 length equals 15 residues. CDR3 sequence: CASSLGHSANYEQYF. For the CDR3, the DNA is TGTGCCAGCAGCTTAGGGCATAGCGCTAACTACGAGCAGTACTTC.

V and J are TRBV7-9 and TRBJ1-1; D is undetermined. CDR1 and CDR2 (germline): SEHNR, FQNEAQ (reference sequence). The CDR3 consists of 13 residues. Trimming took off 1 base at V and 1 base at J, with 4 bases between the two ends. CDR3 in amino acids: CASSLGRNTEAFF. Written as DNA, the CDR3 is TGTGCCAGCAGCTTAGGGAGGAACACTGAAGCTTTCTTT.

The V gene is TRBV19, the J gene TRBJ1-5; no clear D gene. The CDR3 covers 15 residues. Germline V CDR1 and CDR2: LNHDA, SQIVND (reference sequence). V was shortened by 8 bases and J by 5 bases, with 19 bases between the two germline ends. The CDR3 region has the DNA TGTGCCAGTTCCCGATCAGGTCTGAGGGATCAGCCCCAGCATTTT. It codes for CASSRSGLRDQPQHF.

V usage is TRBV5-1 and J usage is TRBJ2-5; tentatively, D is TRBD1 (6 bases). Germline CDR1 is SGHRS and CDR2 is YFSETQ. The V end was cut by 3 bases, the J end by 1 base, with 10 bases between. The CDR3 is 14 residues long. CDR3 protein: CASSSMGAQETQYF. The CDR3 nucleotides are TGCGCCAGCAGCTCCATGGGGGCCCAAGAGACCCAGTACTTC.

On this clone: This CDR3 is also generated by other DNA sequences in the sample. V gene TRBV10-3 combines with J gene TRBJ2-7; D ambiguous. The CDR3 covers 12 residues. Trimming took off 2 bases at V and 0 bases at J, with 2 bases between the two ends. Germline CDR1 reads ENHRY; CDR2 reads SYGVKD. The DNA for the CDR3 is TGTGCCATCAGTGAGAACTCCTACGAGCAGTACTTC. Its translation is CAISENSYEQYF.

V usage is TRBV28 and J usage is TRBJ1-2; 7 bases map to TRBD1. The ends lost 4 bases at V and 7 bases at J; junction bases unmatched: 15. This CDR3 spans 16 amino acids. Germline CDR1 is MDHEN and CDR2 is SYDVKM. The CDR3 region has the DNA TGTGCCAGCAGTTCAAGCCTCCAGGGGGTTTGGGGTGGCTACACCTTC. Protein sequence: CASSSSLQGVWGGYTF.

In DNA form, the CDR3 reads TGTGCCAGCACTGGGGGGTTCGGCCAGCCCCAGCATTTT. As protein: CASTGGFGQPQHF. The genes are TRBV12-3 or TRBV12-4 and TRBJ1-5, with D possibly TRBD1 on 5 matching bases. Trimming took 7 bases from V and 7 from J, leaving 14 bases between them. The CDR3 is 13 residues long.

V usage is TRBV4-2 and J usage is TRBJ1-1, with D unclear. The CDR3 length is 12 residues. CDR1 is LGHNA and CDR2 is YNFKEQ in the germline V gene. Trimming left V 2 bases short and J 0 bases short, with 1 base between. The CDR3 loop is CASSQLNTEAFF. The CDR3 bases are TGTGCCAGCAGCCAATTGAACACTGAAGCTTTCTTT.

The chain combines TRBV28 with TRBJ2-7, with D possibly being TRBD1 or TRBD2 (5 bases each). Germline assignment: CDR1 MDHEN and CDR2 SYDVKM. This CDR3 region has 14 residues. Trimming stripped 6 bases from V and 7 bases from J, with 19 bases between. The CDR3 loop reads CASRGRVRIWEQYF. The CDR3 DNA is TGTGCCAGCAGGGGGCGGGTTCGTATATGGGAGCAGTACTTC.

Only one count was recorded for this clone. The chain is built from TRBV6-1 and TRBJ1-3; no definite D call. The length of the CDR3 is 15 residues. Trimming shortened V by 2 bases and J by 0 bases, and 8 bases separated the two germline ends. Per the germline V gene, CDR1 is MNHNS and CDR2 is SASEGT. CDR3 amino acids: CASSEQPGSGNTIYF. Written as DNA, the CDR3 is TGTGCCAGCAGTGAACAGCCAGGCTCTGGAAACACCATATATTTT.

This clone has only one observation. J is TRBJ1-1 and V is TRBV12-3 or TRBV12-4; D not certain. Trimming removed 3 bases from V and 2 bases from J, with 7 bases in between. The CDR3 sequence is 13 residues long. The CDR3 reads CASSLRINTEAFF. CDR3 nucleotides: TGTGCCAGCAGTTTGCGGATTAACACTGAAGCTTTCTTT.

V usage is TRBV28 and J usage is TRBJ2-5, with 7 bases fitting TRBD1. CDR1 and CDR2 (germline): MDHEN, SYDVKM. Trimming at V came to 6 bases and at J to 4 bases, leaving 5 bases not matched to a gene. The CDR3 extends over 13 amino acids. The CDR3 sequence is CASRRGQLETQYF. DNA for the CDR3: TGTGCCAGCAGACGGGGACAGTTAGAGACCCAGTACTTC. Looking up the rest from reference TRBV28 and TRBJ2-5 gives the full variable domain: DVKVTQSSRYLVKRTGEKVFLECVQDMDHENMFWYRQDPGLGLRLIYFSYDVKMKEKGDIPEGYSVSREKKERFSLILESASTNQTSMYLCASRRGQLETQYFGPGTRLLVL.

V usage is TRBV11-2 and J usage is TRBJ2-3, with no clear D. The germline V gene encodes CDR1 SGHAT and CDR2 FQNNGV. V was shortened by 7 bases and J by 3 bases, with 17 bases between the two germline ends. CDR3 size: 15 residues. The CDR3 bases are TGTGCCAGCACCCTTCTGGCCTCCAGAACAGATACGCAGTATTTT. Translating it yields CASTLLASRTDTQYF.

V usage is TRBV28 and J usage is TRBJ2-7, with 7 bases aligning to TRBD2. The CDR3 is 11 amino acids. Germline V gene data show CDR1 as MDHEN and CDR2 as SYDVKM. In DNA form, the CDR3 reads TGTGCAATCGGGGGGTCCTACGAGCAGTACTTC. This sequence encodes CAIGGSYEQYF.

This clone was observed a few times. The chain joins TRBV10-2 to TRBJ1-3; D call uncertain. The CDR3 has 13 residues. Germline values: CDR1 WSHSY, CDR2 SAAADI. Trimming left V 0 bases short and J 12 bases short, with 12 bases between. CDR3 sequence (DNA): TGCGCCAGCAGTGAGTCAACGGAAGAACACATATATTTT. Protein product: CASSESTEEHIYF.

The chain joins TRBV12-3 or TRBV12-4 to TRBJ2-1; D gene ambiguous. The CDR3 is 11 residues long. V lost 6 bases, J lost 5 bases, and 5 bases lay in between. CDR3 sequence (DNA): TGTGCCAGCAGCTTAAACAATGAGCAGTTCTTC. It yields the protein CASSLNNEQFF.

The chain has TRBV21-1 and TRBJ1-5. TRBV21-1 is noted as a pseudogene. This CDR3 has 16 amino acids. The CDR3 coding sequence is TGTGCCAGCAGCCTTCGAAGGGGGGGAAGCAATCAGCCCCAGCATTTT. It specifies CASSLRRGGSNQPQHF.